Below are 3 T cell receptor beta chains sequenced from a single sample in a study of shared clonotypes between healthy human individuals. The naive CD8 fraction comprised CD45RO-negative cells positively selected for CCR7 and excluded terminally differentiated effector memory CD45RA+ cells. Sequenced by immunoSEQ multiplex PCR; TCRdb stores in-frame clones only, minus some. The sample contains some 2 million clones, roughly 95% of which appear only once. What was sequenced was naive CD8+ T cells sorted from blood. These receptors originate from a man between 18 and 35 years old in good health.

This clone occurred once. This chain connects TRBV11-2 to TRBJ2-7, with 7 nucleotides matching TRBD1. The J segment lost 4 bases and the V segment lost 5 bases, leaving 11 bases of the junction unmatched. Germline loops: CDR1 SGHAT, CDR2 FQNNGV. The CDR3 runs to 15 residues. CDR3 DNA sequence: TGTGCCAGCAGCGGCCGACAGGGTGTTGGATACGAGCAGTACTTC. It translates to CASSGRQGVGYEQYF.

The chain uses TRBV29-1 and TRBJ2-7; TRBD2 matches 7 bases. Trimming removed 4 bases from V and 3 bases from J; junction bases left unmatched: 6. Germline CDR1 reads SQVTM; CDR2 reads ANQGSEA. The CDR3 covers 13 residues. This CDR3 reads CSVVGGTIYEQYF. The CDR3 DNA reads TGCAGCGTTGTGGGAGGGACTATCTACGAGCAGTACTTC.

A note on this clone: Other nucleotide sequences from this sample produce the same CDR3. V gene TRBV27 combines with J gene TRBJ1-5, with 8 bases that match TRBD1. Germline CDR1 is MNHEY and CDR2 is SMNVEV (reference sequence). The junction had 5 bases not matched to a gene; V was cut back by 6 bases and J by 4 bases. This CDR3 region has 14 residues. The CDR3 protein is CASSLDRANQPQHF. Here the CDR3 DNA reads TGTGCCAGCAGCTTGGACAGGGCGAATCAGCCCCAGCATTTT.